A single sample is the source of the 14 T cell receptor beta chains below, sequenced in a study of graft-versus-host responses after intestinal transplantation. These receptors have no identified antigens. Clones were read by immunoSEQ multiplex PCR, and TCRdb kept only the in-frame ones, dropping some. The data hold about 110,000 clones, with 87% observed a single time. This specimen was unstimulated CD4+ T cells sorted from spleen or lymph node cells, taken before transplant. The receptors here all came from a human donor who was the organ donor for an intestinal transplant.

The CDR3 here is CASSFTRTGELFF. The CDR3 DNA sequence: TGTGCCAGCAGCTTTACTAGAACCGGGGAGCTGTTTTTT. The genes are TRBV5-4 and TRBJ2-2; a possible D gene is TRBD2 (5 bases). Looked up from germline, CDR1 is SGHNT and CDR2 is YYREEE (reference sequence). CDR3 size: 13 residues. V was trimmed by 2 bases and J by 5 bases, leaving 7 bases between them.

This chain's CDR3 is CAGSERVNTGELFF. The CDR3 nucleotides read TGTGCCGGATCCGAGCGGGTGAACACCGGGGAGCTGTTTTTT. This chain joins TRBV30 and TRBJ2-2; D might be TRBD2 (6 bases). This CDR3 is built from 14 residues. V was pared by 8 bases and J by 1 base, with 14 bases between. Germline V gives CDR1 GTSNPN, CDR2 SVGIG (reference sequence).

This clone has more than one count but fewer than ten. The chain uses TRBV5-4 and TRBJ1-4, with 9 bases matching TRBD1. This CDR3 spans 14 amino acids. Germline lookup yields CDR1 SGHNT and CDR2 YYREEE (reference sequence). V dropped 5 bases and J dropped 8; count of bases not matched to a gene: 7. CDR3 sequence: CASRPDRGGEKLFF. The CDR3, as DNA: TGTGCCAGCAGACCAGACAGGGGGGGAGAAAAACTGTTTTTT.

This clone was picked up one time. V and J are TRBV6-1 and TRBJ1-2, with 8 bases lining up with TRBD1. Losses at the gene ends were 4 bases for V and 1 base for J; bases not matched to a gene: 5. The CDR3 contains 15 residues. Germline loops: CDR1 MNHNS, CDR2 SASEGT. CDR3 sequence: CASSASTGGNYGYTF. In nucleotides, the CDR3 is TGTGCCAGCAGTGCCTCTACAGGGGGTAACTATGGCTACACCTTC.

This rearrangement joins TRBV7-6 to TRBJ1-2, with 7 bases lining up with TRBD1. Trimming cost V 5 bases and J 8 bases; bases outside gene matches: 20. Germline CDR1 is SGHVS and CDR2 is FNYEAQ. CDR3 length: 17 residues. The CDR3 region has the DNA TGTGCCAGCAGCCCCACAACCCTTACAGGGGCCGTGAGCGGCTACACCTTC. The encoded protein is CASSPTTLTGAVSGYTF. Using reference TRBV7-6 and TRBJ1-2 for the parts outside the CDR3, the full variable domain is GAGVSQSPRYKVTKRGQDVALRCDPISGHVSLYWYRQALGQGPEFLTYFNYEAQQDKSGLPNDRFSAERPEGSISTLTIQRTEQRDSAMYRCASSPTTLTGAVSGYTFGSGTRLTVV.

This clone was seen a single time. This chain connects TRBV12-1 to TRBJ1-1. TRBV12-1 is assigned pseudogene status. The CDR3 covers 15 residues. Here the CDR3 reads CASSSGRGMNTEAFF. The CDR3 coding sequence is TGTGCCAGCAGCTCGGGCCGGGGGATGAACACTGAAGCTTTCTTT.

The rearrangement uses TRBV12-1 and TRBJ1-4. TRBV12-1 is designated a pseudogene. The CDR3 contains 17 residues. The CDR3 DNA reads as TGTGCCAGCAGCTACCTTCGAATTCTAGCAACTAATGAAAAACTGTTTTTT. Its translation is CASSYLRILATNEKLFF.

This chain joins TRBV6-5 and TRBJ2-5, with D possibly matching TRBD1 (7 bases). The closer fit of TRBJ2-7 to the DNA end suggests the J call may be wrong. CDR1 MNHEY and CDR2 SVGAGI come from the germline V gene. This CDR3 comprises 15 residues. The CDR3 nucleotides read TGTGCCAGCAGAACCGACAGGGCCGGGGGCTACGAGCAGTACTTC. Translating it yields CASRTDRAGGYEQYF.

This sequence joins TRBV7-9 and TRBJ2-1, with D hard to call. The V end was cut by 4 bases, the J end by 9 bases, with 13 bases between. The CDR3 consists of 13 residues. Per germline, CDR1 SEHNR and CDR2 FQNEAQ (reference sequence). Here the CDR3 reads CASSSLVLGEQFF. For the CDR3, the DNA is TGTGCCAGCAGCTCGCTCGTTCTGGGTGAGCAGTTCTTC. Supplemented by reference TRBV7-9 and TRBJ2-1, the full variable domain reads DTGVSQNPRHKITKRGQNVTFRCDPISEHNRLYWYRQTLGQGPEFLTYFQNEAQLEKSRLLSDRFSAERPKGSFSTLEIQRTEQGDSAMYLCASSSLVLGEQFFGPGTRLTVL.

This sequence joins TRBV6-5 and TRBJ2-1; 10 bases are a match to TRBD1. Germline V gives CDR1 MNHEY, CDR2 SVGAGI. The CDR3 spans 15 residues. The ends lost 2 bases at V and 2 bases at J; junction bases unmatched: 0. The CDR3, as DNA: TGTGCCAGCAGTTACGACAGGGGGCCCTACAATGAGCAGTTCTTC. This encodes CASSYDRGPYNEQFF.

This chain joins TRBV6-6 and TRBJ2-2, with D hard to call. The CDR3 consists of 14 residues. V shed 5 bases and J shed 5 bases, with 12 bases lying between them. Germline V gene lookup returns CDR1 MNHNY and CDR2 SVGAGI (reference sequence). CDR3 DNA: TGTGCCAGCAGTCCCACCCTAGGGACCGGGGAGCTGTTTTTT. It encodes CASSPTLGTGELFF.

The V gene is TRBV5-4, the J gene TRBJ2-1; unclear D gene. The CDR3 sequence is 14 residues long. V was pared by 0 bases and J by 3 bases, with 7 bases between. Germline V gene data show CDR1 as SGHNT and CDR2 as YYREEE (reference sequence). For the CDR3, the DNA is TGTGCCAGCAGCTTGGGGACGGGCTACAATGAGCAGTTCTTC. Its protein product is CASSLGTGYNEQFF.

The gene calls are TRBV11-2 and TRBJ1-2, with 7 bases lining up with TRBD1. CDR3 length: 14 amino acids. V lost 5 bases to trimming and J lost 8 bases; unmatched junction nucleotides: 11. The germline gives CDR1 SGHAT, CDR2 FQNNGV. The DNA for the CDR3 is TGTGCCAGCAGCACCGACAGGGTATCGTCAGGCTACACCTTC. Protein: CASSTDRVSSGYTF.

The chain recombines TRBV7-9 with TRBJ2-5; possible D gene TRBD1, 6 bases. The length of the CDR3 is 15 residues. The germline gives CDR1 SEHNR, CDR2 FQNEAQ (reference sequence). Trimming pared 3 bases from V and 2 bases from J, leaving 13 bases between. The CDR3 sequence: CASSFFGTPQETQYF. In nucleotides, the CDR3 is TGTGCCAGCAGCTTCTTTGGGACACCACAAGAGACCCAGTACTTC.